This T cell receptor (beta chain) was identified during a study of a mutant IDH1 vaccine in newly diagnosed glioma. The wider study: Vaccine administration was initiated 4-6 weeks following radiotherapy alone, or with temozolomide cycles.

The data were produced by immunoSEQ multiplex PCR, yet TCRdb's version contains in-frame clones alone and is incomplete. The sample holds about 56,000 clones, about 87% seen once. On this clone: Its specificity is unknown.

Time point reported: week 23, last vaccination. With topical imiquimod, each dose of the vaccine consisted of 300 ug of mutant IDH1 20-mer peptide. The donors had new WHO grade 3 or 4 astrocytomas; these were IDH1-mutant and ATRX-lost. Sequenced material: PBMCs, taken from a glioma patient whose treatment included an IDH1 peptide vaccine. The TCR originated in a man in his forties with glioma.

In DNA form, the CDR3 reads TGCGCCAGCAGCCAAGCAAGGGGGCGGGGAAACAATGAGCAGTTCTTC. Its translation: CASSQARGRGNNEQFF. The chain uses TRBV4-1 and TRBJ2-1, with TRBD1 as a possible D gene (7 bases). The CDR3 has 16 amino acids. CDR1 and CDR2 from the germline V gene are MGHRA and YSYEKL. V lost 1 base to trimming and J lost 5 bases, with 15 bases between them.